This T cell receptor beta chain was sequenced in a study of cytomegalovirus exposure and HLA in healthy donors. Vbeta (60) and Jbeta (13) primers were used in the PCR. Repertoires were generated with immunoSEQ multiplex PCR, while TCRdb's copy carries only in-frame clones and drops some. Counted here are around 150,000 clones, roughly three quarters occurring once; the ten biggest clones make up approximately 4.3%. V dropped 3 bases and J dropped 8 bases, with 5 bases sitting between them. The CDR3 is made up of 12 amino acids. Germline V lookup: CDR1 MGHDK, CDR2 SYGVNS. The origin of this receptor is a man in his sixties in good health and CMV-seronegative. The genes are TRBV25-1 and TRBJ1-6; D gene ambiguous. Sequenced material: PBMCs. The CDR3 nucleotides are TGTGCCAGCAGTGACGGAGATTCACCCCTCCACTTT. It is translated as CASSDGDSPLHF.